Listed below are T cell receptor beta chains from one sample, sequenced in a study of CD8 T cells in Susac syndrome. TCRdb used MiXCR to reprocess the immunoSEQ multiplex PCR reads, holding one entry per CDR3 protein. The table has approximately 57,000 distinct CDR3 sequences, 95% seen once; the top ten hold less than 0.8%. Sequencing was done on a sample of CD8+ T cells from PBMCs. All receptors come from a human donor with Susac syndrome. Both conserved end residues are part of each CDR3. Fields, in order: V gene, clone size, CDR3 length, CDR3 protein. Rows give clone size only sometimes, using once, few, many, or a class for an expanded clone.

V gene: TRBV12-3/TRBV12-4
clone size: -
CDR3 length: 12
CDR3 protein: CASSYNRVEQFF

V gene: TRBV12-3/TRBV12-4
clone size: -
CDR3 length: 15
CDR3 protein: CASSRERTRTDTQYF

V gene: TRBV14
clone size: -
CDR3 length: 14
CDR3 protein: CASSQYKGTDTQYF

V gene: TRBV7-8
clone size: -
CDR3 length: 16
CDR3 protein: CASSFLGQPNSQPQHF

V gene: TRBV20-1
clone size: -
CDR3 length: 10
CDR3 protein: CSAADNEQFF

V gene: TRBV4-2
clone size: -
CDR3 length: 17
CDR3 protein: CASSQERLAAPRGEQYF

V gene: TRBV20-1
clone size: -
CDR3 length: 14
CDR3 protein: CSARVEVGSYGYTF

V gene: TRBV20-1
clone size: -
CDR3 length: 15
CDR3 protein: CSARDLGRDTGELFF

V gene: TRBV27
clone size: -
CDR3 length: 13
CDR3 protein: CASSRGGVTEAFF

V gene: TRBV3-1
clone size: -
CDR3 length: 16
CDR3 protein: CASSHQLTGGSYEQYF

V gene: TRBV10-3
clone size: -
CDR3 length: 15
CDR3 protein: CAISTGTSAWETQYF

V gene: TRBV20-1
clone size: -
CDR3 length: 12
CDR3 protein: CSARTVGNTIYF

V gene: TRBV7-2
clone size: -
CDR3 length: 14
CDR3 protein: CASSLEQGYYEQYF

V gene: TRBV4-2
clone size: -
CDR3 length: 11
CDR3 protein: CASSQGGELFF

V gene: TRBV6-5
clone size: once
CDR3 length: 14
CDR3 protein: CASSYPSGGETQYF

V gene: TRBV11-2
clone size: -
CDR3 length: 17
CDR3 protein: CASSIALETGLRDTQYF

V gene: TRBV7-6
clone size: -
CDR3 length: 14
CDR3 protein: CASSFRRGTETQYF

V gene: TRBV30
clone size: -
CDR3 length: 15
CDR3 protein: CAWSPGLVFSDTQYF

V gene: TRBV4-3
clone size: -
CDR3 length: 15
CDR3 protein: CASSQGVGGAYEQYF

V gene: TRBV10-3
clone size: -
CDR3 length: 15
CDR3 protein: CAISESGDFNQPQHF

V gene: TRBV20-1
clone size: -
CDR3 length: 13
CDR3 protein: CSVTGPRQGMLHF

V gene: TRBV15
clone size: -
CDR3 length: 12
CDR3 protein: CATGQGGNEQFF

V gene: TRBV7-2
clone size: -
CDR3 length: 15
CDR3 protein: CASSLRGGAVNEQFF